This T cell receptor beta chain is from a study of T-cell reconstitution after alpha-beta-depleted transplantation in children. Whole-study findings and limits: By one year post-transplant, T-cell counts and diversity largely arose from T cells that were newly produced. Recipient T cells and thymic progenitors that survived gave rise to the high TCRbeta diversity observed at day 60 in some patients. By about two months after transplant, alpha-beta T cells reportedly arose from several hundred graft clones that had expanded.

The junction had 6 bases not matched to a gene; V was cut back by 3 bases and J by 0 bases. The germline gives CDR1 DFQATT, CDR2 SNEGSKA (reference sequence). This CDR3 comprises 16 residues. The TCRbeta library incorporated unique molecular identifiers. TCRdb passed the PCR reads through MiXCR, listing each CDR3 protein once. The table shows about a million distinct CDR3 sequences, with 25% to 30% occurring only once. This clonotype was seen a few times. Its antigen is as yet unknown. V gene TRBV20-1 combines with J gene TRBJ2-1; 9 nucleotides line up with TRBD2. This specimen consisted of PBMCs, mostly from graft donor cells, obtained 360 days after TCRalphabeta/CD19-depleted stem cell transplant. This receptor was identified in a boy less than two years old who had a stem cell transplant for SCID, so the T cells may come from the graft donor. CDR3 in DNA: TGCAGTGCTAGGTTTAGCGGGGGTAGCTCCTACAATGAGCAGTTCTTC. It translates to CSARFSGGSSYNEQFF.